The clone carrying this TCR beta chain came up a few times. Then a second PCR, running roughly 7 to 11 cycles, was carried out with a sample-barcoded 5' primer and a J-beta primer mix. TCRdb reprocessed the 5' RACE reads with MiXCR, giving one entry per CDR3 protein. The data contain hundreds of thousands of distinct CDR3 sequences, around two fifths of them singletons. The data originate from a study of blood T cells in healthy people across ages. The TCR was taken from a man in his sixties in good health. Sequenced input: blood.

The CDR3 loop reads CASSRGGGYTF. CDR3 coding DNA: TGTGCCAGCAGCCGCGGCGGAGGCTACACCTTC. The V gene is TRBV6-2 or TRBV6-3, the J gene TRBJ1-2; D not certain. Trimming took 6 bases from V and 8 from J, leaving 10 bases between them. Germline assignment: CDR1 MNHEY and CDR2 SVGEGT. This CDR3 is 11 amino acids long.